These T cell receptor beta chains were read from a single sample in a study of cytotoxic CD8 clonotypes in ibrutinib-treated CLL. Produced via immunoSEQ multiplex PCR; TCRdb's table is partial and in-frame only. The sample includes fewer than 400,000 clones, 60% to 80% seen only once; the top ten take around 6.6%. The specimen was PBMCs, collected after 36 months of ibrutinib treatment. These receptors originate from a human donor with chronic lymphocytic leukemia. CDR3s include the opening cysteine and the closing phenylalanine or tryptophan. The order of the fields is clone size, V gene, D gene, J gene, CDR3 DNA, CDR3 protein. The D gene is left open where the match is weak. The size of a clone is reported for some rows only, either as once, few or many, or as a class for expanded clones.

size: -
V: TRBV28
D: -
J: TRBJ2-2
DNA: TGTGCCAGCAGTTTCGGTTCCAGGGCCCCCACCGGGGAGCTGTTTTTT
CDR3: CASSFGSRAPTGELFF

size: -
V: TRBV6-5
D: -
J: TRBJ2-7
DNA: TGTGCCAGCAGTTGGGCAAACCCCTACGAGCAGTACTTC
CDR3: CASSWANPYEQYF

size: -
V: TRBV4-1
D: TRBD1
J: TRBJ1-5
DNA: TGCGCCAGCAGCCAGGGGACAGGGGGAGTCCGAAGCCAGCCCCAGCATTTT
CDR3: CASSQGTGGVRSQPQHF

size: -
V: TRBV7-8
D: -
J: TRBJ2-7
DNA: TGTGCCAGCAGCTTGGGAGCAGCGGAGCAGTACTTC
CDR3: CASSLGAAEQYF

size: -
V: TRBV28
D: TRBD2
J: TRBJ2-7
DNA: TGTGCCAGCACCCCCTCCAGTCCGGGAGGGTTGTCCTACGAGCAGTACTTC
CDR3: CASTPSSPGGLSYEQYF

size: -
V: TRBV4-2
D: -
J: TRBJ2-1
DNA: TGTGCCAGCAGCCAAGATGTTCGCGGCATGCAGAATGAGCAGTTCTTC
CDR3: CASSQDVRGMQNEQFF

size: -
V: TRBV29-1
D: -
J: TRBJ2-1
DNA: TGCAGCGCCCTCCGGCAGGCCGCTGGTCTTGAGCAGTTCTTC
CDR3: CSALRQAAGLEQFF

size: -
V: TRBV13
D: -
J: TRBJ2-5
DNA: TGTGCCAGCAGCTTAATGCACGGGACTGGTGGGACCCAGTACTTC
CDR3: CASSLMHGTGGTQYF

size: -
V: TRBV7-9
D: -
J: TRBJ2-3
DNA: TGTGCCAGCAGCTTATCAGATACGCAGTATTTT
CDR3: CASSLSDTQYF

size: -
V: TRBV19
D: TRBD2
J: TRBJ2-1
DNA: TGTGCCAGTAGTATGTTTGCGGGGGTAGCAGGTGAGCAGTTCTTC
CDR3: CASSMFAGVAGEQFF

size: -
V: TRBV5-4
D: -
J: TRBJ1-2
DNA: TGTGCCAGCAGCTTAGGGATGGGGGGTAGTGGCTATGGCTACACCTTC
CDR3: CASSLGMGGSGYGYTF

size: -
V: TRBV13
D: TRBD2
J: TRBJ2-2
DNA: TGTGCCAGCAGCCGGACTAGCCGGAGGTCCACCGGGGAGCTGTTTTTT
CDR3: CASSRTSRRSTGELFF

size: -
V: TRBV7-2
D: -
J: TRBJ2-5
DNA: TGTGCCAGCAGCTTCAGTAGACCCCAAGAGACCCAGTACTTC
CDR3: CASSFSRPQETQYF

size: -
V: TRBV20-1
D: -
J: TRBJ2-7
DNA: TGCAGTGCCCTACTAAACGAGCAGTACTTC
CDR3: CSALLNEQYF

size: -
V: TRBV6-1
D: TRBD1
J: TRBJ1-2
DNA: TGTGCCAGCAGTGGGACAGGGGCCGAAAATTACTATGGCTACACCTTC
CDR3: CASSGTGAENYYGYTF

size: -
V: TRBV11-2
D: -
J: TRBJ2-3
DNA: TGTGCCAGCAGCTTAGGAAGACAAAGCACAGATACGCAGTATTTT
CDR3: CASSLGRQSTDTQYF

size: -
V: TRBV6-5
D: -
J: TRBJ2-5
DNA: TGTGCCAGCAGTTACTCCGGGACCGCAATGGAGACCCAGTACTTC
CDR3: CASSYSGTAMETQYF

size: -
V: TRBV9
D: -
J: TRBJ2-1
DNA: TGTGCCAGCAGCGTACTCGGAAACTACAATGAGCAGTTCTTC
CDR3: CASSVLGNYNEQFF

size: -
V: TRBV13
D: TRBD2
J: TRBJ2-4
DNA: TGTGCCAGCAGGCTAGCGGGAGCCAAAAACATTCAGTACTTC
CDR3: CASRLAGAKNIQYF

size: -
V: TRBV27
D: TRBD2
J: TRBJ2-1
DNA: TGTGCCAGCAGCCGCCAAGGACTAGCGGGAGCCGAGCAGTTCTTC
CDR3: CASSRQGLAGAEQFF

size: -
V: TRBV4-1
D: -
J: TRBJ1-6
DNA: TGCGCCAGCAGCCCCGATCCACCCCTTTCACCCCTCCACTTT
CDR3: CASSPDPPLSPLHF

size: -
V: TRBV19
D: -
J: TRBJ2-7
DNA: TGTGCCAGTAGCCGTGAGGGGCCACTCTCCTACGAGCAGTACTTC
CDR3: CASSREGPLSYEQYF

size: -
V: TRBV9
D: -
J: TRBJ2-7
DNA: TGTGCCAGCAGCGCCTCAGGGGTCTCCTACGAGCAGTACTTC
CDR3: CASSASGVSYEQYF

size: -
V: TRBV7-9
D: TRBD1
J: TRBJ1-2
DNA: TGTGCCAGCAGCTTAACAGGGGATTCTGGGGGCTACACCTTC
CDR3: CASSLTGDSGGYTF

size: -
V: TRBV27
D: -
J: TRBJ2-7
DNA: TGTGCCAGCAGCCCACGGGCAGGATACTACGAGCAGTACTTC
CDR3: CASSPRAGYYEQYF

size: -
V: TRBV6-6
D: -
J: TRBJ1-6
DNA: TGTGCCAGCAGTTACTCGATTTTGATGAATTCACCCCTCCACTTT
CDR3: CASSYSILMNSPLHF

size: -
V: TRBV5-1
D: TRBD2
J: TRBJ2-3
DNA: TGCGCCAGCAAGCGGGAAGATAGCACAGATACGCAGTATTTT
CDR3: CASKREDSTDTQYF

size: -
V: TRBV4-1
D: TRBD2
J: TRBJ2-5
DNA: TGCGCCAGCAGCCATCGTCCCCTAGCGGGGGTAGAGACCCAGTACTTC
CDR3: CASSHRPLAGVETQYF

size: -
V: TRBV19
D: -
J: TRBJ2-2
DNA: TGTGCCAGTCGAAGGACAGTGAACACCGGGGAGCTGTTTTTT
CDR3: CASRRTVNTGELFF

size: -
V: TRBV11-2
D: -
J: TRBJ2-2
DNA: TGTGCCAGCAGCTTTGCCACGAACACCGGGGAGCTGTTTTTT
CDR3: CASSFATNTGELFF

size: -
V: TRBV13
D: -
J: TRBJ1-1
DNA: TGTGCCAGCAGCTTAGGGCAGTGGAACACTGAAGCTTTCTTT
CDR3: CASSLGQWNTEAFF

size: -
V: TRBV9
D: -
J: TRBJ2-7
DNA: TGTGCCAGCAGCTACCACCCAACCCCTGGAGGCGGCGAGCAGTACTTC
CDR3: CASSYHPTPGGGEQYF

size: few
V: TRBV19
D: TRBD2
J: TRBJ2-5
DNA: TGTGCCAGTAGCCCTTGGACTAGCGGGAGTCAAGAGACCCAGTACTTC
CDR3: CASSPWTSGSQETQYF

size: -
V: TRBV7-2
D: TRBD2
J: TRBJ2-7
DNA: TGTGCCAGCAGCCCATCCCCCCTAGCGGGAGTTGAGGAGCAGTACTTC
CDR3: CASSPSPLAGVEEQYF

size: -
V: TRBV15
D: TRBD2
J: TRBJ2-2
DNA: TGTGCCACCAGCAGCCCCGGGGGGACGAACACCGGGGAGCTGTTTTTT
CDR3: CATSSPGGTNTGELFF

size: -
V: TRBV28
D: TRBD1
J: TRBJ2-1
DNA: TGTGCCAGCAGCTCCGGGACAGGTGAAGCGGTGGATGAGCAGTTCTTC
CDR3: CASSSGTGEAVDEQFF

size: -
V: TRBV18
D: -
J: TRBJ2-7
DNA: TGTGCCAGCTCACAACCATCCGGGGCCCTCTACGAGCAGTACTTC
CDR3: CASSQPSGALYEQYF

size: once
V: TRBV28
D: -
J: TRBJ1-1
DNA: TGTGCCAGCAGTTTATGGGCAGAGGTGGCTGAAGCTTTCTTT
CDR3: CASSLWAEVAEAFF

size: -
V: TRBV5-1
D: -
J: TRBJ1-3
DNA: TGCGCCAGCAGCTCCGCTTTGGGCGGAAACACCATATATTTT
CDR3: CASSSALGGNTIYF

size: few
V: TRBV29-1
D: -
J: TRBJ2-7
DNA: TGCAGCGTTGTTGGGGGTGTCGGACAGTACTTC
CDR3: CSVVGGVGQYF

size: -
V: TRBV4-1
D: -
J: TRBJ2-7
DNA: TGCGCCAGCAGCCACGCAGGGGTTTACGAGCAGTACTTC
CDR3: CASSHAGVYEQYF

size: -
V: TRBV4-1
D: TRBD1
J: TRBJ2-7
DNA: TGCGCCAGCAGCCAAGAATCGACAGGGGCCTACGAGCAGTACTTC
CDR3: CASSQESTGAYEQYF

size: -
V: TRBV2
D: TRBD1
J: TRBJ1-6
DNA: TGTGCCAGCAGTGTGGACAGGAGATACTATAATTCACCCCTCCACTTT
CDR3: CASSVDRRYYNSPLHF

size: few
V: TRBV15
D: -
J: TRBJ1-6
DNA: TGTGCCACCAGCAGAGATGTGGGAAGGACTAATTCACCCCTCCACTTT
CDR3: CATSRDVGRTNSPLHF

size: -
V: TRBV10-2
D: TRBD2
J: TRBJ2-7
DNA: TGCGCCAGCAGTGACCGGGAGGCCCGCTACGAGCAGTACTTC
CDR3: CASSDREARYEQYF

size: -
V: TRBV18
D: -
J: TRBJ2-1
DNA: TGTGCCAGCTCACCAGATAAGTTACTTGGGGAGCAGTTCTTC
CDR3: CASSPDKLLGEQFF

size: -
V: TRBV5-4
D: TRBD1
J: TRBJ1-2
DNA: TGTGCCAGCAGCTCCGACAGGGGGCTGATGGGCTACACCTTC
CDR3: CASSSDRGLMGYTF

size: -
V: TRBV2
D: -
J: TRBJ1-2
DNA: TGTGCCAGCAGTGATCGGTCCCCCCGCTATGGCTACACCTTC
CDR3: CASSDRSPRYGYTF

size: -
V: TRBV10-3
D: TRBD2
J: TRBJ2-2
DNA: TGTGCCATCAGCCTCACTAGCGGGAGCACCACCGGGGAGCTGTTTTTT
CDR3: CAISLTSGSTTGELFF

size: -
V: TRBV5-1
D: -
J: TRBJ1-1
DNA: TGCGCCAGCGCACCAACCGGGACGGGAGACACTGAAGCTTTCTTT
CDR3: CASAPTGTGDTEAFF

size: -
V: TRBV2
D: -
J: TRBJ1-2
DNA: TGTGCCAGCAGTGCCGGACCGCCTATAGATGGCTACACCTTC
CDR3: CASSAGPPIDGYTF

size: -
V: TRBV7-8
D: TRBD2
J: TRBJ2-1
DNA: TGTGCCAGCAGCCCCTTCGGGGGGGCTAGCAATGAGCAGTTCTTC
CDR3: CASSPFGGASNEQFF

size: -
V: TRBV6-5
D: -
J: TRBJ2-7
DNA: TGTGCCAGCAGTTACGGACTAATCTACGATGGGCAGTACTTC
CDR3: CASSYGLIYDGQYF

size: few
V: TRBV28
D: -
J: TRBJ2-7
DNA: TGTGCCAGCAGTCCCGGACACAGCTACGAGCAGTACTTC
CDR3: CASSPGHSYEQYF

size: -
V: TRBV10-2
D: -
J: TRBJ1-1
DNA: TGCGCCAGCAGTCTTTGGGGGCCTAACACTGAAGCTTTCTTT
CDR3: CASSLWGPNTEAFF